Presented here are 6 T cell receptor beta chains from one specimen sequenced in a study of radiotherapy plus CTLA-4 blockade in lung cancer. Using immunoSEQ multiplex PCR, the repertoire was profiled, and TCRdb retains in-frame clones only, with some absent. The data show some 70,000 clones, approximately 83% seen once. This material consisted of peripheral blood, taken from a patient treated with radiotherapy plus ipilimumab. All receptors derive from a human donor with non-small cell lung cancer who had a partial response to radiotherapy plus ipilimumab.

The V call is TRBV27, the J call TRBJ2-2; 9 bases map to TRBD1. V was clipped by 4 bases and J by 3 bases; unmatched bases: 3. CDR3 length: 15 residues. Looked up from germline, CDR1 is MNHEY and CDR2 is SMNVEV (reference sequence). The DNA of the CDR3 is TGTGCCAGCAGTTGGGGGGACAGGGACACCGGGGAGCTGTTTTTT. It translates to CASSWGDRDTGELFF.

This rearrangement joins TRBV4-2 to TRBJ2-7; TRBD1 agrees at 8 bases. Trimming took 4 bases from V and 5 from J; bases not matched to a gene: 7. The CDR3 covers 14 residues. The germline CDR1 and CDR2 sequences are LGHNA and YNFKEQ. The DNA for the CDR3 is TGTGCCAGCAGCCCCCGGACAGGGCCGGACGAGCAGTACTTC. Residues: CASSPRTGPDEQYF.

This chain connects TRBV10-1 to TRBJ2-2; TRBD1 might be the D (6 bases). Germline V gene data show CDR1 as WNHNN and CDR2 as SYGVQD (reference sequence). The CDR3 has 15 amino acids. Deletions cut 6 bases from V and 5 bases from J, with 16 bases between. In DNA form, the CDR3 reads TGCGCCAGCAGCCGCGAACCTACAGGGACCGGGGAGCTGTTTTTT. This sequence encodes CASSREPTGTGELFF.

The CDR3 bases are TGTGCCAGCAGTTTGGAGGGCCGCTACTCTGGAAACACCATATATTTT. Translation gives CASSLEGRYSGNTIYF. V usage is TRBV28 and J usage is TRBJ1-3, with D unresolved. From germline, CDR1 is MDHEN and CDR2 SYDVKM. Trimming cost V 3 bases and J 0 bases, with 12 bases left between them. The CDR3 sequence is 16 residues long.

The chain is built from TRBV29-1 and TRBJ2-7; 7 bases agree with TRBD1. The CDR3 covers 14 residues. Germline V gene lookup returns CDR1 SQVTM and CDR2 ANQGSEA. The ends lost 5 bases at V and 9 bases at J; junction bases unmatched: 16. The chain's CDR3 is CSVPRQGAGQGQYF. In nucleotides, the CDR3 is TGCAGCGTTCCCCGACAGGGAGCCGGTCAGGGGCAGTACTTC.

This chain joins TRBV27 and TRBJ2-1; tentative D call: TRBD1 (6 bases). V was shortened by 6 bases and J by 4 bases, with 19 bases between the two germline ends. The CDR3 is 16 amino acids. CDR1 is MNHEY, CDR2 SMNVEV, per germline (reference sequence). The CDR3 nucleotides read TGTGCCAGCAGCGGAAGGACAGCCCCGCAATACAATGAGCAGTTCTTC. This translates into CASSGRTAPQYNEQFF.